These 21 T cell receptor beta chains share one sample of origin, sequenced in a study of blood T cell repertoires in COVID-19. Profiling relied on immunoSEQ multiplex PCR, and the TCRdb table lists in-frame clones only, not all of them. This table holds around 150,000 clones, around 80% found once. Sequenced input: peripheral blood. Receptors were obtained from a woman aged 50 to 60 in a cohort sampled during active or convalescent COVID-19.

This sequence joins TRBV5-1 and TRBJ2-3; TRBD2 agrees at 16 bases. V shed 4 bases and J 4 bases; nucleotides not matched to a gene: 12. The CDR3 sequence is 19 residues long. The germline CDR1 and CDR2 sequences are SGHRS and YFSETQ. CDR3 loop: CASSGRPGLAGGRPDTQYF. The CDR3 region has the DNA TGCGCCAGCAGCGGGAGACCGGGACTAGCGGGGGGGCGTCCAGATACGCAGTATTTT. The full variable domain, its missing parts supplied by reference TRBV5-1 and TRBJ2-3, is KAGVTQTPRYLIKTRGQQVTLSCSPISGHRSVSWYQQTPGQGLQFLFEYFSETQRNKGNFPGRFSGRQFSNSRSEMNVSTLELGDSALYLCASSGRPGLAGGRPDTQYFGPGTRLTVL.

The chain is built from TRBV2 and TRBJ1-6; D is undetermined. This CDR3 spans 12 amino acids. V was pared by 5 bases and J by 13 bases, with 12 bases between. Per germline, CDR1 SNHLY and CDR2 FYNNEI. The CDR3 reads CASSTLYAPLHF. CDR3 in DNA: TGTGCCAGCAGTACTCTTTATGCGCCCCTCCACTTT.

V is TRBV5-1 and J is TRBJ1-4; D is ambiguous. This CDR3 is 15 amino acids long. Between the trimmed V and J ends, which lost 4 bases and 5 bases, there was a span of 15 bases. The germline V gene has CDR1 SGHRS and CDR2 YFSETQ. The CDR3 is CASSANSLINEKLFF. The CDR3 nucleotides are TGCGCCAGCAGCGCCAACTCATTGATAAATGAAAAACTGTTTTTT.

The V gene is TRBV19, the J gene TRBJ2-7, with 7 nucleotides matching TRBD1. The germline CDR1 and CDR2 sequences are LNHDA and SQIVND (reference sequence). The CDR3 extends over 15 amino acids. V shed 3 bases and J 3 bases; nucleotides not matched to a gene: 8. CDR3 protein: CASSIERGRLYEQYF. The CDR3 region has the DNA TGTGCCAGTAGTATTGAGAGGGGGCGGCTCTACGAGCAGTACTTC.

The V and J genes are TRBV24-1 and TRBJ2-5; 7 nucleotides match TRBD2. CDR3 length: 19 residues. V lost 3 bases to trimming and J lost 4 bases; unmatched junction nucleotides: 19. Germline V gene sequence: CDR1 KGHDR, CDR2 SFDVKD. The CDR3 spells CATSDPAAGDHIKSETQYF. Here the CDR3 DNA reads TGTGCCACCAGTGATCCAGCGGCGGGGGACCACATTAAATCAGAGACCCAGTACTTC.

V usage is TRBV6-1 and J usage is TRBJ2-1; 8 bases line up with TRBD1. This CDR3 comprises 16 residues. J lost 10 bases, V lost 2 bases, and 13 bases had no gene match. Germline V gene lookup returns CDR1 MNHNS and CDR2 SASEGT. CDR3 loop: CASSERQGAFGREQFF. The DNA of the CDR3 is TGTGCCAGCAGTGAACGGCAGGGGGCGTTTGGTCGCGAGCAGTTCTTC.

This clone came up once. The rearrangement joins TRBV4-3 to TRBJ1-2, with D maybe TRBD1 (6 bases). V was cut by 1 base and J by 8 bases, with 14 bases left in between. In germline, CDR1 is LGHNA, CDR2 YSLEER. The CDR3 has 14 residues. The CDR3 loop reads CASSQGGGAGGYTF. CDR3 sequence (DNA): TGCGCCAGCAGCCAAGGAGGGGGGGCGGGAGGCTACACCTTC.

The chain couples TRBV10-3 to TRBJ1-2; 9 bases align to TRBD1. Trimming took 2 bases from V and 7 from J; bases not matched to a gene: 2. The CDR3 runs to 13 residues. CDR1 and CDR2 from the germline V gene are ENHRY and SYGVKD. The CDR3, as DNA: TGTGCCATCAGTGAGGGACAGGGGATTGGCTACACCTTC. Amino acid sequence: CAISEGQGIGYTF.

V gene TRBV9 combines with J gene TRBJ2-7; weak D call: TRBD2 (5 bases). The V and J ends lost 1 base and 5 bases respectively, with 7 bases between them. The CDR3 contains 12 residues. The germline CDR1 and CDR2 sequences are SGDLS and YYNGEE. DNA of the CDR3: TGTGCCAGCAGCGTATACGGGGACGAGCAGTACTTC. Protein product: CASSVYGDEQYF.

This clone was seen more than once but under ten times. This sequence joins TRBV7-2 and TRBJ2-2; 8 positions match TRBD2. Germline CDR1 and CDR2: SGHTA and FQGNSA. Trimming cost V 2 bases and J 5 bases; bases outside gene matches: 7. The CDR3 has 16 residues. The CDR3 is CASSLRGSGTTGELFF. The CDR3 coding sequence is TGTGCCAGCAGCTTACGAGGTAGCGGGACGACCGGGGAGCTGTTTTTT.

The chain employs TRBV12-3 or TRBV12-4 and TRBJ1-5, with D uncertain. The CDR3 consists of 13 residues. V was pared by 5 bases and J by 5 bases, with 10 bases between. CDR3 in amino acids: CASSSGNYQPQHF. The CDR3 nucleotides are TGTGCCAGCAGTAGCGGAAATTATCAGCCCCAGCATTTT.

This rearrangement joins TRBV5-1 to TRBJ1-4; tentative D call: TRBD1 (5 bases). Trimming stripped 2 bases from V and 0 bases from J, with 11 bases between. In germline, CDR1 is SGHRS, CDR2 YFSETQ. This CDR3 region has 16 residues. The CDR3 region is CASSFGGVATNEKLFF. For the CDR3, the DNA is TGCGCCAGCAGCTTTGGGGGGGTTGCAACTAATGAAAAACTGTTTTTT. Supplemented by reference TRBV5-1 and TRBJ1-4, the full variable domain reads KAGVTQTPRYLIKTRGQQVTLSCSPISGHRSVSWYQQTPGQGLQFLFEYFSETQRNKGNFPGRFSGRQFSNSRSEMNVSTLELGDSALYLCASSFGGVATNEKLFFGSGTQLSVL.

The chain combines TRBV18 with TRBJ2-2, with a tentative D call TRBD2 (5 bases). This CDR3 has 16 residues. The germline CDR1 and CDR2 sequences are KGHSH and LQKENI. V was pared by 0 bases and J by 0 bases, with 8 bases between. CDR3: CASSPPKRTNTGELFF. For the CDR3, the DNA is TGTGCCAGCTCACCACCGAAGCGGACGAACACCGGGGAGCTGTTTTTT. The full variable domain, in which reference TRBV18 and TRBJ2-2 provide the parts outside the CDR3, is NAGVMQNPRHLVRRRGQEARLRCSPMKGHSHVYWYRQLPEEGLKFMVYLQKENIIDESGMPKERFSAEFPKEGPSILRIQQVVRGDSAAYFCASSPPKRTNTGELFFGEGSRLTVL.

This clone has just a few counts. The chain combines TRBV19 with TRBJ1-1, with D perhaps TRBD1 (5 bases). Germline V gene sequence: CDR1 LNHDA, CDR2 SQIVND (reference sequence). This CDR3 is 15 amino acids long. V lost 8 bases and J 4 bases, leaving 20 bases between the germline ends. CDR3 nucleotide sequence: TGTGCCAGTCGATTCCGAGGGGAGGGTCTCACTGAAGCTTTCTTT. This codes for CASRFRGEGLTEAFF.

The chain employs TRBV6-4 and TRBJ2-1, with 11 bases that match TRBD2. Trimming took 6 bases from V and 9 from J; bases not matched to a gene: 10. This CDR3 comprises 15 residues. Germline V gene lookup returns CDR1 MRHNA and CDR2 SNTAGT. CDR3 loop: CASSLSGGGPSEQFF. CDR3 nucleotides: TGTGCCAGCAGCCTTAGCGGGGGGGGGCCTAGTGAGCAGTTCTTC.

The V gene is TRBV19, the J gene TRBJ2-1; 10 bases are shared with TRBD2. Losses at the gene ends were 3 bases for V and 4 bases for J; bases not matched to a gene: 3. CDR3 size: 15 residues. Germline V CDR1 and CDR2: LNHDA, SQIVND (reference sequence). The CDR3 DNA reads TGTGCCAGTAGTATGAGTAGCGGGGGGTACAATGAGCAGTTCTTC. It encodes CASSMSSGGYNEQFF.

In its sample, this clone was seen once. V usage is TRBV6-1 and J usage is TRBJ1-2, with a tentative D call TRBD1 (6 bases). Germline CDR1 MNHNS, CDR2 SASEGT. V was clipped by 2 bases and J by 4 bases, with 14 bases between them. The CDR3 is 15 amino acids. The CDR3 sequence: CASSESPGRGYGYTF. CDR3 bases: TGTGCCAGCAGTGAATCCCCCGGCAGGGGCTATGGCTACACCTTC.

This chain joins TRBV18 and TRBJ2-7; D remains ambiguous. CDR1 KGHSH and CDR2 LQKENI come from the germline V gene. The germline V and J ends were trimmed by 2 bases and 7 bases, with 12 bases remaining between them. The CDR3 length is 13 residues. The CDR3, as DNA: TGTGCCAGCTCACCAACAGATTTGTGGGAGCAGTACTTC. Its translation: CASSPTDLWEQYF.

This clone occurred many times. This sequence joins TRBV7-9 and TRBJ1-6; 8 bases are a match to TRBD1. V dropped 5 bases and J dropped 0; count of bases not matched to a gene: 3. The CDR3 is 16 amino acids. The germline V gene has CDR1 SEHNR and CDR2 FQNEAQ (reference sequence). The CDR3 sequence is CASSPGQGSYNSPLHF. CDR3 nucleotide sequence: TGTGCCAGCAGCCCCGGACAGGGCTCCTATAATTCACCCCTCCACTTT.

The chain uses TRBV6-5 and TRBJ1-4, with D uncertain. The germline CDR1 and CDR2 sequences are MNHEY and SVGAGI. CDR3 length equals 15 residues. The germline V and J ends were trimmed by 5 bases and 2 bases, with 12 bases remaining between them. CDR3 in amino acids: CASSPKLWTNEKLFF. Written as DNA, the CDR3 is TGTGCCAGCAGTCCCAAACTTTGGACTAATGAAAAACTGTTTTTT.

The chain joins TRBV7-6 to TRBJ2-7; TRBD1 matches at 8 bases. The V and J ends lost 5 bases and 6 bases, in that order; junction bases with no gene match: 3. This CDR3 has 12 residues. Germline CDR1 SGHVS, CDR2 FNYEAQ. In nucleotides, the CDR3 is TGTGCCAGCAGCCTGACAGGGGCCGAGCAGTACTTC. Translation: CASSLTGAEQYF.